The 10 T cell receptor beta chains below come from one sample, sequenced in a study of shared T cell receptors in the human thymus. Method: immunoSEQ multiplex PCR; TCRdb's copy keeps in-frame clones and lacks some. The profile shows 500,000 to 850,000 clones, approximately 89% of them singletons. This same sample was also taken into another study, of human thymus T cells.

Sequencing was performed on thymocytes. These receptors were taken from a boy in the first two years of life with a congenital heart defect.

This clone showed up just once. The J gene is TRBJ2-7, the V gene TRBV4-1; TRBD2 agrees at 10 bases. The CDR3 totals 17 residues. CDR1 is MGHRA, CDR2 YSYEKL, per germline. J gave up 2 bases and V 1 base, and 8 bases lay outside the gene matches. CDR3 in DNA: TGCGCCAGCAGCCAAGCTCCTAGCGGGGGCCTGACCTACGAGCAGTACTTC. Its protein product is CASSQAPSGGLTYEQYF.

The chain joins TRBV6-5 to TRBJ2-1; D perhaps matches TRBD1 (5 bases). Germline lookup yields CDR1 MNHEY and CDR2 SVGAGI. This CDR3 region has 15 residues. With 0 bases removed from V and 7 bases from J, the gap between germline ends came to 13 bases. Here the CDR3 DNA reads TGTGCCAGCAGTTACTCGGGGCAGGGTGGGAATGAGCAGTTCTTC. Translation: CASSYSGQGGNEQFF.

CDR3 protein: CASRRREGDTQYF. In DNA form, the CDR3 reads TGTGCCAGCCGTCGGCGGGAGGGGGATACGCAGTATTTT. This chain links TRBV6-1 with TRBJ2-3, with 9 bases lining up with TRBD2. With V trimmed by 8 bases and J by 6 bases, 6 bases remained unmatched. Germline values: CDR1 MNHNS, CDR2 SASEGT. CDR3 length: 13 residues.

CDR3 in amino acids: CATSRGDRAEDEKLFF. The CDR3 DNA reads TGTGCCACCAGCAGAGGGGACAGGGCCGAGGATGAAAAACTGTTTTTT. The chain has TRBV15 and TRBJ1-4; TRBD1 matches at 9 bases. V trimming: 1 base; J trimming: 6 bases; junction bases outside the gene matches: 6. The germline gives CDR1 LNHNV, CDR2 YYDKDF (reference sequence). The CDR3 consists of 16 residues.

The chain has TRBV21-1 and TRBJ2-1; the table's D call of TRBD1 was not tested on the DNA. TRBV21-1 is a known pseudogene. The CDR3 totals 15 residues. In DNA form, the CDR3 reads TGTGCCACCCGACAGCACCAGAGCTCCTACAATGAGCAGTTCTTC. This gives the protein CATRQHQSSYNEQFF.

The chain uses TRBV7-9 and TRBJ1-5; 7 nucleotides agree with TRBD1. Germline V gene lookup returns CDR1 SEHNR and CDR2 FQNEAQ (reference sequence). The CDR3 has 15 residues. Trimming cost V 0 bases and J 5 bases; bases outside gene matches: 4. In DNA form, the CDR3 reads TGTGCCAGCAGCTTAGCGGGACAGAGCGATCAGCCCCAGCATTTT. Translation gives CASSLAGQSDQPQHF. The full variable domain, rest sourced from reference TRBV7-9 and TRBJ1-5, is DTGVSQNPRHKITKRGQNVTFRCDPISEHNRLYWYRQTLGQGPEFLTYFQNEAQLEKSRLLSDRFSAERPKGSFSTLEIQRTEQGDSAMYLCASSLAGQSDQPQHFGDGTRLSIL.

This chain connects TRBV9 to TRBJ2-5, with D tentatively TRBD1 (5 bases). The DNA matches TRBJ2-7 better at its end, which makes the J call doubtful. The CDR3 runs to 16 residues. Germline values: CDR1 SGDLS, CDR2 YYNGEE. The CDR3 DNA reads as TGTGCCAGCAGCGCAAAGGATCAGGGCCCTCTACGCGAGCAGTACTTC. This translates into CASSAKDQGPLREQYF.

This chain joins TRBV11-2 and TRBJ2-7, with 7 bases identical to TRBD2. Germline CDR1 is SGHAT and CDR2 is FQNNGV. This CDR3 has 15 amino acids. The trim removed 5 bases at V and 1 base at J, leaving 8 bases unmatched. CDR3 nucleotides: TGTGCCAGCAGCCCAGGGACTACCAATTCCTACGAGCAGTACTTC. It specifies CASSPGTTNSYEQYF.

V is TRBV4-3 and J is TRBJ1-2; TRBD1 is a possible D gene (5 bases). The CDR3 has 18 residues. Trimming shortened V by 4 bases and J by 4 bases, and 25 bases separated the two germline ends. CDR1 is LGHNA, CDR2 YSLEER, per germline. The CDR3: CASSRDPSDGATSYGYTF. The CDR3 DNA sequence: TGCGCCAGCAGCCGAGACCCCAGTGATGGGGCGACTAGCTATGGCTACACCTTC.

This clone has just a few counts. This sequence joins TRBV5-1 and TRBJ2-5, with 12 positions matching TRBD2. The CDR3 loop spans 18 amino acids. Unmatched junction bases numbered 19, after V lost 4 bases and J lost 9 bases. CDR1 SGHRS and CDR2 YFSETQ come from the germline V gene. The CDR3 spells CASSAGLAGRAPDWSQYF. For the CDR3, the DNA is TGCGCCAGCAGCGCCGGACTAGCGGGGCGAGCCCCAGATTGGTCCCAGTACTTC.